This T cell receptor beta chain was recorded in a study of T cell responses to AZD1222 COVID-19 vaccine. Profiling relied on immunoSEQ multiplex PCR, and the TCRdb table lists in-frame clones only, not all of them. The data show 110,000 or so clones, 89% seen once. As concerns this clone: Its antigen is undetermined.

General study points: Repertoires were obtained solely post-peak T cell response.

Germline trimming cut 8 bases from V and 10 bases from J; bases unmatched to any gene: 6. The CDR3 spans 13 residues. Germline CDR1 MNHEY, CDR2 SVGAGI. J is TRBJ1-6 and V is TRBV6-5, with 9 positions matching TRBD1. This specimen consisted of peripheral blood, obtained 28 days after the second AZD1222 dose. This sequence was found in an adult who received the AZD1222 COVID-19 vaccine. The CDR3: CASRTGEGSPLHF. CDR3 nucleotide sequence: TGTGCCAGCCGGACAGGGGAAGGCTCACCCCTCCACTTT.